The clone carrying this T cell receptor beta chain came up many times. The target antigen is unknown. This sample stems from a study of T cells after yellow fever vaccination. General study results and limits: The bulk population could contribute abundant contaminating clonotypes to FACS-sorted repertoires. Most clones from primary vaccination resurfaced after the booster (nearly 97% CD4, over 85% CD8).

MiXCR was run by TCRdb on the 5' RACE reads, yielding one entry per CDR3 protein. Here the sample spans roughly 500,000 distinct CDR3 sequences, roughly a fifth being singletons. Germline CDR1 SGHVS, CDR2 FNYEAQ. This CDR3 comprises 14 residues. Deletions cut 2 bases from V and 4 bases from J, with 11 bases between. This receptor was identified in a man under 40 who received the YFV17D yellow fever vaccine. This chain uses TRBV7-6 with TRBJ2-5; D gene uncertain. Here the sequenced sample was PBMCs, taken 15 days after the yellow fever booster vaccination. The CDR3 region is CASSLSPATETQYF. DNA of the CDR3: TGTGCCAGCAGCTTATCGCCAGCCACAGAGACCCAGTACTTC.